Listed here are 22 T cell receptor beta chains from one sample, sequenced in a study of T cell changes during pregnancy in multiple sclerosis. Generated by immunoSEQ multiplex PCR, the TCRdb table keeps only in-frame clones and is missing some. Found here are about 60,000 clones, approximately 91% of them singletons; the top ten hold 0.76%. The material was CD4+ T cells from peripheral blood mononuclear cells, obtained in the first trimester of pregnancy. These receptors were obtained from a female donor with multiple sclerosis, enrolled in a pregnancy study.

The V and J genes are TRBV6-1 and TRBJ1-3; no definite D call. The CDR3 extends over 15 amino acids. CDR1 and CDR2 (germline): MNHNS, SASEGT. With 4 bases removed from V and 0 bases from J, the gap between germline ends came to 10 bases. The CDR3 coding sequence is TGTGCCAGCAGTGGCTACGGGAGCTCTGGAAACACCATATATTTT. Amino acid sequence: CASSGYGSSGNTIYF.

In regard to this clone: Different DNA sequences within this sample yield the same CDR3. The chain couples TRBV5-6 to TRBJ2-3, with D possibly being TRBD2 (5 bases). V was clipped by 4 bases and J by 1 base, with 10 bases between them. Per the germline V gene, CDR1 is SGHDT and CDR2 is YYEEEE. This CDR3 is 14 amino acids long. This chain's CDR3 is CASSLRAGTDTQYF. In DNA form, the CDR3 reads TGTGCCAGCAGCCTAAGAGCGGGCACAGATACGCAGTATTTT.

There are a few counts of this clone. The J gene is TRBJ1-2, the V gene TRBV11-2, with D hard to call. V was clipped by 1 base and J by 8 bases, with 5 bases between them. CDR1 SGHAT and CDR2 FQNNGV come from the germline V gene. There are 11 residues in the CDR3. The CDR3 sequence is CASSLGAGYTF. The CDR3 DNA follows: TGTGCCAGCAGCTTAGGGGCGGGCTACACCTTC.

J is TRBJ2-1 and V is TRBV6-1; tentative D call: TRBD2 (5 bases). CDR3 length: 15 amino acids. V was trimmed by 7 bases and J by 0 bases, leaving 13 bases between them. The germline V gene encodes CDR1 MNHNS and CDR2 SASEGT. CDR3 bases: TGTGCCAGCACCACGGACTGGATCTCCTACAATGAGCAGTTCTTC. It yields the protein CASTTDWISYNEQFF.

V is TRBV18 and J is TRBJ1-1; D might be TRBD1 (5 bases). CDR1 KGHSH and CDR2 LQKENI come from the germline V gene. The V end was cut by 3 bases, the J end by 6 bases, with 14 bases between. The CDR3 runs 14 residues. The CDR3 DNA is TGTGCCAGCTCACCCCAGGGTTGGATGTCTGAAGCTTTCTTT. Translation gives CASSPQGWMSEAFF.

This clone was recorded a few times. The genes are TRBV29-1 and TRBJ1-1, with D maybe TRBD1 (5 bases). Germline lookup yields CDR1 SQVTM and CDR2 ANQGSEA. The CDR3 spans 11 residues. V was shortened by 7 bases and J by 6 bases, with 12 bases between the two germline ends. CDR3 nucleotide sequence: TGCAGCGGTGGCGGGGGTGCTGAAGCTTTCTTT. Its translation is CSGGGGAEAFF.

The gene calls are TRBV7-6 and TRBJ2-7, with D perhaps TRBD1 (5 bases). The CDR3 spans 15 residues. The V gene lost 1 base and the J gene lost 2 bases, with 12 bases spanning the gap. Germline CDR1 is SGHVS and CDR2 is FNYEAQ. The CDR3 region has the DNA TGTGCCAGCAGCTTAGACTCGGCAGGGCCCTACGAGCAGTACTTC. Its translation: CASSLDSAGPYEQYF. Together with reference TRBV7-6 and TRBJ2-7, the CDR3 gives the full variable domain: GAGVSQSPRYKVTKRGQDVALRCDPISGHVSLYWYRQALGQGPEFLTYFNYEAQQDKSGLPNDRFSAERPEGSISTLTIQRTEQRDSAMYRCASSLDSAGPYEQYFGPGTRLTVT.

The rearrangement joins TRBV4-3 to TRBJ2-2, with D maybe TRBD2 (6 bases). Germline lookup yields CDR1 LGHNA and CDR2 YSLEER. V dropped 1 base and J dropped 6 bases, with 18 bases sitting between them. CDR3 size: 17 residues. DNA of the CDR3: TGCGCCAGCAGCCAAGGCGGCGGGACCTGGGGGGCCGGGGAGCTGTTTTTT. This encodes CASSQGGGTWGAGELFF.

V gene TRBV11-3 combines with J gene TRBJ2-7; 8 nucleotides match TRBD1. The CDR3 is 13 residues long. The V and J ends lost 5 bases and 7 bases, in that order; junction bases with no gene match: 7. CDR1 is SGHNT, CDR2 YENEEA, per germline. The CDR3 DNA sequence: TGTGCCAGCAGCGAACGGACAGGGCGGGAGCAGTACTTC. As protein: CASSERTGREQYF.

The chain combines TRBV30 with TRBJ2-5; D is possibly TRBD1 (5 bases). Trimming left V 3 bases short and J 5 bases short, with 13 bases between. The CDR3 has 13 residues. Germline CDR1 and CDR2: GTSNPN and SVGIG (reference sequence). This chain's CDR3 is CAWRKGQGETQYF. The CDR3 DNA follows: TGTGCCTGGAGGAAGGGGCAAGGCGAGACCCAGTACTTC.

This clone was seen once. The chain joins TRBV18 to TRBJ2-1, with TRBD1 identical over 12 bases. The CDR3 consists of 16 residues. The ends lost 5 bases at V and 9 bases at J; junction bases unmatched: 11. Germline V lookup: CDR1 KGHSH, CDR2 LQKENI. This CDR3 is CASSTLPGQGAGEQFF. Here the CDR3 DNA reads TGTGCCAGCTCAACCCTCCCGGGACAGGGGGCTGGTGAGCAGTTCTTC.

This clone has just a few counts. V usage is TRBV6-1 and J usage is TRBJ1-5; maybe TRBD1 (6 bases). Trimming cost V 10 bases and J 0 bases, with 10 bases left between them. Germline loops: CDR1 MNHNS, CDR2 SASEGT. The CDR3 loop spans 13 amino acids. The CDR3 protein is CAIRDISNQPQHF. The CDR3 DNA is TGTGCCATCAGGGACATTAGCAATCAGCCCCAGCATTTT.

The chain employs TRBV27 and TRBJ2-2, with 8 bases lining up with TRBD2. CDR1 and CDR2 (germline): MNHEY, SMNVEV (reference sequence). With V trimmed by 3 bases and J by 4 bases, 4 bases remained unmatched. This CDR3 is 15 amino acids long. The chain's CDR3 is CASSFDGGGTGELFF. As DNA, the CDR3 is TGTGCCAGCAGTTTTGACGGGGGGGGCACCGGGGAGCTGTTTTTT.

The chain recombines TRBV10-3 with TRBJ2-1, with TRBD2 identical over 12 bases. This CDR3 has 18 amino acids. Germline lookup yields CDR1 ENHRY and CDR2 SYGVKD. The V segment lost 0 bases and the J segment 3 bases; nucleotides outside the gene matches: 6. The CDR3 nucleotides read TGTGCCATCAGTGAGTCGCGGCTAGCGGGGGGGTACTACAATGAGCAGTTCTTC. This sequence encodes CAISESRLAGGYYNEQFF.

The CDR3 sequence: CASSLQGSGSTEAFF. CDR3 DNA sequence: TGTGCCAGCAGTCTACAGGGGAGCGGGAGCACTGAAGCTTTCTTT. V usage is TRBV11-2 and J usage is TRBJ1-1; 7 bases are a match to TRBD1. This CDR3 spans 15 amino acids. V shed 6 bases, J shed 4 bases, and the junction held 11 bases outside the gene matches. The germline gives CDR1 SGHAT, CDR2 FQNNGV.

The CDR3 spells CAIQRGEDYEQYF. The CDR3 coding sequence is TGTGCCATCCAACGGGGGGAAGACTACGAGCAGTACTTC. The rearrangement links TRBV10-3 to TRBJ2-7, with 7 nucleotides matching TRBD2. The ends lost 8 bases at V and 3 bases at J; junction bases unmatched: 7. This CDR3 region has 13 residues. The germline gives CDR1 ENHRY, CDR2 SYGVKD.

This clone has more than one count but fewer than ten. The chain has TRBV6-5 and TRBJ1-1; D gene unclear. V lost 2 bases and J lost 3, with 10 bases in between. The germline V gene encodes CDR1 MNHEY and CDR2 SVGAGI. The CDR3 totals 14 residues. Written as DNA, the CDR3 is TGTGCCAGCAGTTACGTCGGGAGAGACACTGAAGCTTTCTTT. Amino acid sequence: CASSYVGRDTEAFF.

The chain recombines TRBV4-3 with TRBJ1-4, with TRBD1 as a possible D gene (5 bases). This CDR3 has 19 amino acids. Germline assignment: CDR1 LGHNA and CDR2 YSLEER. V was clipped by 7 bases and J by 0 bases, with 24 bases between them. CDR3 loop: CASTNCGGGSFATNEKLFF. The CDR3 DNA follows: TGCGCCAGCACCAACTGCGGGGGAGGCAGCTTTGCAACTAATGAAAAACTGTTTTTT.

The chain is built from TRBV18 and TRBJ2-5; D is perhaps TRBD2 (6 bases). The germline gives CDR1 KGHSH, CDR2 LQKENI. V was shortened by 1 base and J by 0 bases, with 24 bases between the two germline ends. The CDR3 totals 20 residues. In nucleotides, the CDR3 is TGTGCCAGCTCACCACTTTTCTTGCCTAGCGTAGGAAAGTACCAAGAGACCCAGTACTTC. Translated: CASSPLFLPSVGKYQETQYF.

The rearrangement links TRBV9 to TRBJ2-3, with 7 bases matching TRBD2. The germline CDR1 and CDR2 sequences are SGDLS and YYNGEE. This CDR3 has 15 amino acids. V was pared by 3 bases and J by 3 bases, with 7 bases of the junction left unmatched. Written as DNA, the CDR3 is TGTGCCAGCAGCGCGAGCGGGGTGGCGACAGATACGCAGTATTTT. Its protein product is CASSASGVATDTQYF.

The chain combines TRBV21-1 with TRBJ1-1. TRBV21-1 is a recognized pseudogene. There are 18 residues in the CDR3. The CDR3 DNA is TGTGCCAGCAGGGGAGGCCGAGGGAGGAATACGGCGAACACTGAAGCTTTCTTT. Protein product: CASRGGRGRNTANTEAFF.

V gene TRBV7-3 combines with J gene TRBJ2-3; 9 nucleotides line up with TRBD2. Germline V gives CDR1 SGHTA, CDR2 FQGTGA. This CDR3 region has 15 residues. V lost 3 bases to trimming and J lost 4 bases; unmatched junction nucleotides: 5. The CDR3 region is CASSFASGESDTQYF. The CDR3 DNA sequence: TGTGCCAGCAGCTTCGCTAGCGGGGAGTCAGATACGCAGTATTTT.